This TCR beta chain was profiled in a study of T cell changes during pregnancy in multiple sclerosis. Clones were sequenced by immunoSEQ multiplex PCR, and TCRdb holds only the in-frame ones, with some missing. The table includes around 28,000 clones, 90% detected once. There are 13 residues in the CDR3. Germline loops: CDR1 MRHNA, CDR2 SNTAGT. V lost 3 bases and J 9 bases, leaving 12 bases between the germline ends. This TCR derives from a female donor with multiple sclerosis, enrolled in a pregnancy study. This specimen was CD8+ T cells from peripheral blood mononuclear cells, taken in the second trimester of pregnancy. The rearrangement joins TRBV6-4 to TRBJ2-1; D possibly corresponds to TRBD2 (6 bases). The CDR3 protein is CASSELSEGEQFF. As DNA, the CDR3 is TGTGCCAGCAGTGAGTTATCGGAGGGTGAGCAGTTCTTC.